The 10 T cell receptor beta chains below all came from one sample that was sequenced in a study of chemoradiotherapy in HPV16-positive cancers. Some clones are missing from TCRdb's copy, which holds only in-frame ones; the method was immunoSEQ multiplex PCR. Of nearly 6,000 clones in the sample, approximately 73% were seen once. This specimen was acquired from a patient who underwent chemoradiotherapy. The receptor source for this set is a human donor with HPV-associated anogenital cancer.

The rearrangement links TRBV4-3 to TRBJ2-1; the D is unclear. Germline V CDR1 and CDR2: LGHNA, YSLEER. Between the trimmed V and J ends, which lost 4 bases and 4 bases, there was a span of 11 bases. This CDR3 comprises 14 residues. The CDR3 DNA is TGCGCCAGCAGCCGGGTAGGGTTGTACAATGAGCAGTTCTTC. Translating gives CASSRVGLYNEQFF.

This clone was seen a single time. The chain couples TRBV27 to TRBJ1-1; 8 bases are shared with TRBD1. CDR1 is MNHEY and CDR2 is SMNVEV in the germline V gene (reference sequence). The CDR3 runs to 14 residues. After removal of 6 bases from V and 2 bases from J, the junction contained 5 bases not matched to a gene. The CDR3 reads CASSLGQGNTEAFF. In DNA, the CDR3 is TGTGCCAGCAGCCTAGGACAGGGTAACACTGAAGCTTTCTTT.

The chain joins TRBV29-1 to TRBJ2-7, with D uncertain. Germline lookup yields CDR1 SQVTM and CDR2 ANQGSEA. V lost 4 bases and J lost 3, with 7 bases in between. CDR3 length equals 11 residues. The CDR3 reads CSVAYNYEQYF. The CDR3, as DNA: TGCAGCGTTGCCTACAACTACGAGCAGTACTTC.

The J gene is TRBJ2-2, the V gene TRBV7-3; D is undetermined. The CDR3 consists of 13 residues. The V end was cut by 1 base, the J end by 4 bases, with 4 bases between. Germline V gene lookup returns CDR1 SGHTA and CDR2 FQGTGA. CDR3 in DNA: TGTGCCAGCAGCTTAATCCCCACCGGGGAGCTGTTTTTT. Translation gives CASSLIPTGELFF.

A single count supports this clone. V gene TRBV9 combines with J gene TRBJ1-5, with D maybe TRBD1 (5 bases). V shed 0 bases and J shed 5 bases, with 6 bases lying between them. The CDR3 loop spans 13 amino acids. Germline V CDR1 and CDR2: SGDLS, YYNGEE. CDR3 region: CASSVEGHQPQHF. CDR3 bases: TGTGCCAGCAGCGTAGAGGGACATCAGCCCCAGCATTTT. The whole variable domain, filled in from reference TRBV9 and TRBJ1-5, reads DSGVTQTPKHLITATGQRVTLRCSPRSGDLSVYWYQQSLDQGLQFLIQYYNGEERAKGNILERFSAQQFPDLHSELNLSSLELGDSALYFCASSVEGHQPQHFGDGTRLSIL.

The rearrangement joins TRBV2 to TRBJ2-1, with 9 bases fitting TRBD1. With V trimmed by 10 bases and J by 1 base, 5 bases remained unmatched. This CDR3 region has 14 residues. The germline V gene has CDR1 SNHLY and CDR2 FYNNEI. The CDR3 sequence: CATPGQGSYNEQFF. CDR3 DNA sequence: TGTGCCACTCCGGGACAGGGATCCTACAATGAGCAGTTCTTC.

This clone has more than one count but fewer than ten. The rearrangement uses TRBV6-5 and TRBJ2-5; unclear D gene. CDR1 MNHEY and CDR2 SVGAGI come from the germline V gene. Deletions cut 6 bases from V and 1 base from J, with 6 bases between. CDR3 length: 12 residues. This CDR3 is CASSNSQETQYF. DNA of the CDR3: TGTGCCAGCAGCAATTCCCAAGAGACCCAGTACTTC.

This rearrangement joins TRBV18 to TRBJ1-1; no reliable D call. The CDR3 is 16 amino acids. Germline lookup yields CDR1 KGHSH and CDR2 LQKENI. V lost 4 bases, J lost 1 base, and 16 bases lay in between. CDR3 residues: CASSRVPGDKNTEAFF. CDR3 sequence (DNA): TGTGCCAGCTCACGGGTTCCAGGAGACAAGAACACTGAAGCTTTCTTT.

The chain links TRBV7-9 to TRBJ2-3; D perhaps matches TRBD2 (7 bases). In germline, CDR1 is SEHNR, CDR2 FQNEAQ (reference sequence). The CDR3 sequence is 16 residues long. V lost 1 base and J lost 5, with 16 bases in between. The CDR3 coding sequence is TGTGCCAGCAGCTTAGATGTCGGGGGAGGGGGAGATACGCAGTATTTT. Its protein is CASSLDVGGGGDTQYF.

The chain joins TRBV2 to TRBJ2-5; unclear D gene. Per germline, CDR1 SNHLY and CDR2 FYNNEI. This CDR3 has 15 residues. Trimming shortened V by 2 bases and J by 6 bases, and 16 bases separated the two germline ends. The CDR3 is CASSESLDPWKTQYF. CDR3 nucleotides: TGTGCCAGCAGTGAAAGCCTAGATCCCTGGAAGACCCAGTACTTC.